A selection of T cell receptor beta chains follows, all from one sample in a study of blood T cells in healthy people across ages. TCRdb reanalysed the 5' RACE reads using MiXCR and keeps one entry per CDR3 protein. The sample has some 1.1 million distinct CDR3 sequences, about two fifths seen once. Sequenced: blood. The receptors shown here come from a young man in good health. Each CDR3 is given without its conserved first and last residue.

>TRBV6-2/TRBV6-3|TRBJ2-7
ASSYSRQESSYEQY
>TRBV27|TRBJ2-4
ARVQEILAKNIQY
>TRBV4-3|TRBJ2-7
ASSQDRGMAYEQY
>TRBV20-1|TRBJ2-3
SARSGGVGGDTDTQY
>TRBV7-2|TRBJ2-1
ASSPGLDEQF
>TRBV20-1|TRBJ2-2
SARSQTNTGELF
>TRBV14|TRBJ2-1
ASSQDWGLDNEQF
>TRBV29-1|.
SARGNSYEQY
>TRBV11-1|TRBJ1-1
ASSLGAASTEAF
>TRBV5-5|TRBJ2-3
ASETAFGKDTQY
>TRBV7-9|TRBJ1-4
ASSLVPDSTNEKLF
>TRBV5-5|TRBJ2-3
ASSLGSLEGTQY
>TRBV4-2|TRBJ2-2
ASSPARRTTGELF
>TRBV20-1|TRBJ2-1
SASPGHEQV
>TRBV27|TRBJ2-4
ASSFQGATKNIQY
>TRBV11-1|TRBJ2-3
ASSNGRVAQY
>TRBV5-1|TRBJ2-5
ASSLTGTSGVGTQY
>TRBV18|TRBJ1-1
ASSPFVPQSNTEAF
>TRBV21-1|TRBJ1-2
ASSKEGNYGYT
>TRBV5-1|TRBJ2-1
ASSLQGQGVSYNEQF
>TRBV5-4|TRBJ1-2
ASSSRQINYGYT
>TRBV6-1|TRBJ1-5
ASSVSGTPSNQPQH
>TRBV6-7|TRBJ1-6
ASSYLWKDPSSYNSPLH
>TRBV4-2|TRBJ1-1
ASSQDILLRRLNTEAF
>TRBV6-2/TRBV6-3|TRBJ2-4
ASSSPLREEIQY
>TRBV12-5|TRBJ2-3
ASGSRDRGTDTQY
>TRBV29-1|TRBJ2-7
SVALWGGEQY
>TRBV29-1|TRBJ2-4
SVEERNLAKNIQY
>TRBV6-2/TRBV6-3|TRBJ2-1
ASRSRDLWEQF
>TRBV4-3|TRBJ2-1
ASSQATRGGRNEQF
>TRBV20-1|TRBJ1-4
SAREDGNEKLF
>TRBV4-2|TRBJ1-2
ASSQDPGHPYYGYT
>TRBV4-1|TRBJ1-2
ASSQGTGIYGYT
>TRBV4-2|TRBJ1-3
ASSQDLLGNTIY
>TRBV6-2/TRBV6-3|TRBJ1-2
ASSQRPTLYGYT
>TRBV5-5|TRBJ1-1
ASSLEPDTLNTEAF
>TRBV20-1|TRBJ2-3
SARAPWATDTQY
>TRBV20-1|TRBJ2-2
SASRTLNTGELF
>TRBV15|TRBJ1-5
ATSREWSDQPQH
>TRBV4-1|TRBJ1-4
ASSQIRNRNEKLF
>TRBV15|TRBJ1-2
ATSRDHAVDYGYT
>TRBV5-1|TRBJ1-6
ASSFGDKNTTPLH
>TRBV4-2|TRBJ2-2
ASSQEAGEYAGELF
>TRBV9|TRBJ1-2
ASSPTPGTNFLRGYT
>TRBV7-8|TRBJ2-1
ASSPDVLSYNKQF
>TRBV6-2/TRBV6-3|TRBJ1-2
ASSLQQVYGYT
>TRBV12-5|TRBJ2-5
ASGSPVNEQY
>TRBV9|TRBJ2-1
ASSAKGYNEQF
>TRBV6-1|TRBJ1-4
ASSPSVGATNEKLF
>TRBV7-2|TRBJ2-1
ASSLARDGNEQF
>TRBV6-5|TRBJ2-3
ASSPSSGSSTDTQY
>TRBV27|TRBJ2-1
ASSYRGAGNEQF
>TRBV12-3/TRBV12-4|TRBJ2-7
ASSPSGLSEQY